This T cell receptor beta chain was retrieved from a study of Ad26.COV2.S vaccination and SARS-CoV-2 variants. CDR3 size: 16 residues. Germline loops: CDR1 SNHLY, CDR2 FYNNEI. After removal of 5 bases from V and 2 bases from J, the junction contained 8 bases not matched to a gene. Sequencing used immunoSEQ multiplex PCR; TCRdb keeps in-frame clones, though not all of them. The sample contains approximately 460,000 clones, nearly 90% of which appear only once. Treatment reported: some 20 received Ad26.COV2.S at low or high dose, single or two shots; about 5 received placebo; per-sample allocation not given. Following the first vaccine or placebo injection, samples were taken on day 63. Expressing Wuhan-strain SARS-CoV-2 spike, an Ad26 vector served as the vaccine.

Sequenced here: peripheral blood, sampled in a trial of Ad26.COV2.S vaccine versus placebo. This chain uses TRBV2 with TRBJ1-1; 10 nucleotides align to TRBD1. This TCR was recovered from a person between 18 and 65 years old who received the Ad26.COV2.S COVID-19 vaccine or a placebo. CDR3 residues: CASSKPRQGANTEAFF. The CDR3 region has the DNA TGTGCCAGCAGTAAACCACGACAGGGGGCTAACACTGAAGCTTTCTTT. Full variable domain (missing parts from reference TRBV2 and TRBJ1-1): EPEVTQTPSHQVTQMGQEVILRCVPISNHLYFYWYRQILGQKVEFLVSFYNNEISEKSEIFDDQFSVERPDGSNFTLKIRSTKLEDSAMYFCASSKPRQGANTEAFFGQGTRLTVV.